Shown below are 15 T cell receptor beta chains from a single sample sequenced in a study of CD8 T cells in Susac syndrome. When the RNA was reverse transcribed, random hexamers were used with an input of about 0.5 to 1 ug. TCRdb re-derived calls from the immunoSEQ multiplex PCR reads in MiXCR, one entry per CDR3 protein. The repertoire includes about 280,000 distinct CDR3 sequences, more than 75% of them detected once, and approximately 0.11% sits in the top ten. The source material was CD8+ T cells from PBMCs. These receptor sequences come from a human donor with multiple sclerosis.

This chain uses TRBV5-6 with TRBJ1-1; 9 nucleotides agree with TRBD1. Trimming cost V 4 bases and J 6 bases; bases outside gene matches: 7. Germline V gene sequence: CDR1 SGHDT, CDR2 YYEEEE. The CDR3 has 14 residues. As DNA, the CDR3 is TGTGCCAGCAGCCGGGACAGGGTCCGCGCTGAAGCTTTCTTT. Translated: CASSRDRVRAEAFF. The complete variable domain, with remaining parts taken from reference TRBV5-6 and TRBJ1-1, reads DAGVTQSPTHLIKTRGQQVTLRCSPKSGHDTVSWYQQALGQGPQFIFQYYEEEERQRGNFPDRFSGHQFPNYSSELNVNALLLGDSALYLCASSRDRVRAEAFFGQGTRLTVV.

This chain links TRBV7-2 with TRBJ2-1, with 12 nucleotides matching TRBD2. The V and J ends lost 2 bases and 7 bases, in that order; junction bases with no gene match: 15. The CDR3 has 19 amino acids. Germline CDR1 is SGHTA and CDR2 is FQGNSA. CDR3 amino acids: CASSLRGDVTSGRWNEQFF. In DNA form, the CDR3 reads TGTGCCAGCAGCTTACGGGGGGACGTTACTAGCGGGAGGTGGAATGAGCAGTTCTTC.

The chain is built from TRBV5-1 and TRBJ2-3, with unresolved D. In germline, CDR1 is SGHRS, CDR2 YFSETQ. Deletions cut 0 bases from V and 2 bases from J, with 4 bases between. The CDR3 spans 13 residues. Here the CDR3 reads CASSLDDTDTQYF. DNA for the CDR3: TGCGCCAGCAGCTTGGATGACACAGATACGCAGTATTTT. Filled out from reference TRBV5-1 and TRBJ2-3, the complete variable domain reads KAGVTQTPRYLIKTRGQQVTLSCSPISGHRSVSWYQQTPGQGLQFLFEYFSETQRNKGNFPGRFSGRQFSNSRSEMNVSTLELGDSALYLCASSLDDTDTQYFGPGTRLTVL.

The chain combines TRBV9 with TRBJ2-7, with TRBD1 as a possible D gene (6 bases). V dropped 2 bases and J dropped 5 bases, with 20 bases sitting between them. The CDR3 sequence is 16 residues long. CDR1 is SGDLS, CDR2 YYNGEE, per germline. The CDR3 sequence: CASSVVGAGHGDEQYF. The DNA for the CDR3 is TGTGCCAGCAGCGTGGTGGGGGCGGGCCACGGAGACGAGCAGTACTTC.

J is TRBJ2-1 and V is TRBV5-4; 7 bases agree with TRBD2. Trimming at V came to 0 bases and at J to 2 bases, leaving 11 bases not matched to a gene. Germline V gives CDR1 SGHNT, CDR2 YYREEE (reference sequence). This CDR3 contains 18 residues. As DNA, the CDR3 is TGTGCCAGCAGCTTGGCCGCCTTAGGGGAGGGCCCCTACAATGAGCAGTTCTTC. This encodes CASSLAALGEGPYNEQFF.

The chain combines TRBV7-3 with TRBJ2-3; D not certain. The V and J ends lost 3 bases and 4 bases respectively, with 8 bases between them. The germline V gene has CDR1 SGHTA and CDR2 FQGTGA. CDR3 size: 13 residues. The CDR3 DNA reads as TGTGCCAGCAGCTTGGCTAACTCAGATACGCAGTATTTT. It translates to CASSLANSDTQYF.

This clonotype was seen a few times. CDR3: CASSQGPGEVSEQYF. CDR3 DNA: TGTGCCAGCAGCCAAGGGCCGGGAGAGGTGTCCGAGCAGTACTTC. This chain connects TRBV4-2 to TRBJ2-7; D may be TRBD2 (6 bases). Germline CDR1 reads LGHNA; CDR2 reads YNFKEQ. The CDR3 sequence is 15 residues long. Trimming shortened V by 1 base and J by 6 bases, and 16 bases separated the two germline ends.

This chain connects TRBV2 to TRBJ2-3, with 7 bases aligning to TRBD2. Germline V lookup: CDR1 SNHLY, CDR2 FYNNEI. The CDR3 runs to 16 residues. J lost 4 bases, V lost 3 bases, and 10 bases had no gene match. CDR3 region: CASSDWGEGWSDTQYF. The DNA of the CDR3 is TGTGCCAGCAGTGATTGGGGGGAGGGTTGGTCAGATACGCAGTATTTT. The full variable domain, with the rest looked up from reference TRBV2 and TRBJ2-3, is EPEVTQTPSHQVTQMGQEVILRCVPISNHLYFYWYRQILGQKVEFLVSFYNNEISEKSEIFDDQFSVERPDGSNFTLKIRSTKLEDSAMYFCASSDWGEGWSDTQYFGPGTRLTVL.

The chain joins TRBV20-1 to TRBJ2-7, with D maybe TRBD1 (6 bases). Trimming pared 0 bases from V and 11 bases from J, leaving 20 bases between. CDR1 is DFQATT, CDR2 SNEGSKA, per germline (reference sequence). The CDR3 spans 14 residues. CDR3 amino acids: CSARDPSLRQDKYF. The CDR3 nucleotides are TGCAGTGCTAGAGATCCCTCCCTCCGACAGGATAAGTACTTC.

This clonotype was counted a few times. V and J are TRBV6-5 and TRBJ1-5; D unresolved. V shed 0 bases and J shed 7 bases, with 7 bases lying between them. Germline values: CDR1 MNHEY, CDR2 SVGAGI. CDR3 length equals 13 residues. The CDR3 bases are TGTGCCAGCAGTTACTCGAGTGGGCAGCCCCAGCATTTT. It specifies CASSYSSGQPQHF.

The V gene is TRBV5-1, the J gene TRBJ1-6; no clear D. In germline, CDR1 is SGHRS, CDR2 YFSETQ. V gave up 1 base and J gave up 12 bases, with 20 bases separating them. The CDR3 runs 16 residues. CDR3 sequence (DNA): TGCGCCAGCAGCTTGTACCCCTCGGATTCACGTAGACCCCTCCACTTT. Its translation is CASSLYPSDSRRPLHF.

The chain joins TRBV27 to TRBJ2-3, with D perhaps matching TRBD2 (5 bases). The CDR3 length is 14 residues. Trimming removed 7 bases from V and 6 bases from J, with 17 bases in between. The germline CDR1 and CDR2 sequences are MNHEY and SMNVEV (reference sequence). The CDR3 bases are TGTGCCAGCAACCAGAGGAGGCCCCTTGATACGCAGTATTTT. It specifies CASNQRRPLDTQYF.

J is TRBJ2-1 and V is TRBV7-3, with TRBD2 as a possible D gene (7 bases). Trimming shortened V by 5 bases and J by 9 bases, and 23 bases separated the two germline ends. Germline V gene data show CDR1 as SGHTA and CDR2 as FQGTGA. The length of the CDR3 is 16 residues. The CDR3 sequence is CASSISSRGRGVEQFF. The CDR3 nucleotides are TGTGCCAGCAGCATTTCCTCCAGAGGGAGGGGGGTTGAGCAGTTCTTC.

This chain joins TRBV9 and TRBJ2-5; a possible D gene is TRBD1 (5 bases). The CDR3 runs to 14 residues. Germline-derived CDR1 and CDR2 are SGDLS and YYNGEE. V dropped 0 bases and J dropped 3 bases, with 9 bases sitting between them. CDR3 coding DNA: TGTGCCAGCAGCGTAGCTGACAGAAAAGAGACCCAGTACTTC. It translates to CASSVADRKETQYF.

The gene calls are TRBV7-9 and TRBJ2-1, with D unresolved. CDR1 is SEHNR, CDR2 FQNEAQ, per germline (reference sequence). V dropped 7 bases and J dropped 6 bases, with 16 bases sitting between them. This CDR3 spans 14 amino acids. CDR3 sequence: CASTLDGAFNEQFF. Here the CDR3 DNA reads TGTGCCAGCACCCTCGACGGAGCCTTCAATGAGCAGTTCTTC.